A single sample gave rise to the 22 T cell receptor beta chains below, sequenced in a study of cytomegalovirus exposure and HLA in healthy donors. PCR involved 60 Vbeta and 13 Jbeta primers. Using immunoSEQ multiplex PCR, the repertoire was profiled, and TCRdb retains in-frame clones only, with some absent. The sample's table shows approximately 120,000 clones. Sequencing was carried out using PBMCs. The receptor source for this set is a man aged 25 to 40 in good health and CMV-seronegative.

The rearrangement uses TRBV5-4 and TRBJ2-1; a possible D gene is TRBD2 (6 bases). The CDR3 is 16 residues long. Germline assignment: CDR1 SGHNT and CDR2 YYREEE (reference sequence). V lost 4 bases and J 0 bases, leaving 14 bases between the germline ends. DNA for the CDR3: TGTGCCAGCAGCGCGGGGCGCCCGAGCTCCTACAATGAGCAGTTCTTC. As protein: CASSAGRPSSYNEQFF.

The rearrangement joins TRBV28 to TRBJ2-1, with unresolved D. The CDR3 has 16 amino acids. Germline CDR1 MDHEN, CDR2 SYDVKM. The V gene lost 9 bases and the J gene lost 0 bases, with 18 bases spanning the gap. The CDR3 is CASNQYGLSSYNEQFF. The CDR3 bases are TGTGCCAGTAATCAATATGGTCTCAGCTCCTACAATGAGCAGTTCTTC.

V and J are TRBV5-1 and TRBJ1-1, with D possibly TRBD1 on 6 matching bases. There are 14 residues in the CDR3. Germline assignment: CDR1 SGHRS and CDR2 YFSETQ. Trimming removed 6 bases at V and 0 bases at J, with 12 bases between. CDR3 region: CASTLGGLNTEAFF. CDR3 sequence (DNA): TGCGCCAGCACCTTAGGGGGTCTGAACACTGAAGCTTTCTTT.

Comment on this clone: The junction does not match germline at one end; this may be a read error. The chain recombines TRBV27 with TRBJ2-1; tentative D call: TRBD1 (6 bases). CDR3 length: 16 amino acids. CDR1 MNHEY and CDR2 SMNVEV come from the germline V gene (reference sequence). CDR3 coding DNA: TGTACCAGCAGTCCCCTTAGGGGGAGTGCCTACAATGAGCAGTTCTTC. Its protein product is CTSSPLRGSAYNEQFF.

V is TRBV27 and J is TRBJ1-4; D not resolved. The CDR3 totals 14 residues. Between the trimmed V and J ends, which lost 6 bases and 8 bases, there was a span of 16 bases. Germline V gives CDR1 MNHEY, CDR2 SMNVEV (reference sequence). CDR3 residues: CASRDRGLGEKLFF. CDR3 bases: TGTGCCAGCAGGGATCGGGGTTTGGGGGAAAAACTGTTTTTT.

The CDR3: CASSQDDSKGNTIYF. The CDR3 nucleotides read TGCGCCAGCAGCCAAGATGACAGTAAGGGAAACACCATATATTTT. The V call is TRBV4-3, the J call TRBJ1-3; D might be TRBD1 (5 bases). Trimming removed 0 bases at V and 4 bases at J, with 10 bases between. The CDR3 length is 15 residues. Germline CDR1 reads LGHNA; CDR2 reads YSLEER.

The chain carries TRBV11-2 and TRBJ2-5; 8 bases align to TRBD2. The closer fit of TRBJ2-7 to the DNA end suggests the J call may be wrong. Germline V gene lookup returns CDR1 SGHAT and CDR2 FQNNGV. This CDR3 is 15 amino acids long. CDR3 loop: CASSLGTGGAYEQYF. The CDR3 DNA follows: TGTGCCAGCAGCCTTGGGACGGGAGGGGCCTACGAGCAGTACTTC.

The chain carries TRBV29-1 and TRBJ2-5, with D tentatively TRBD1 (5 bases). TRBJ2-7 matches the DNA end more closely, so the J call is doubtful. Germline values: CDR1 SQVTM, CDR2 ANQGSEA. The length of the CDR3 is 11 residues. Here the CDR3 reads CRADRGYEQYF. DNA for the CDR3: TGCAGAGCCGACAGAGGCTACGAGCAGTACTTC.

This rearrangement joins TRBV18 to TRBJ2-3; D is perhaps TRBD2 (6 bases). The CDR3 has 14 residues. Looked up from germline, CDR1 is KGHSH and CDR2 is LQKENI. V lost 0 bases to trimming and J lost 6 bases, with 10 bases between them. CDR3 DNA sequence: TGTGCCAGCTCACCACCTTCCAGCGGGGATACGCAGTATTTT. This translates into CASSPPSSGDTQYF.

V and J are TRBV29-1 and TRBJ2-2, with 9 bases lining up with TRBD2. This CDR3 has 15 amino acids. The V gene's germline CDR1 is SQVTM and CDR2 ANQGSEA. V was clipped by 2 bases and J by 1 base; unmatched bases: 2. The CDR3 DNA is TGCAGCGTTGAACTAGCGGGAAAGAACACCGGGGAGCTGTTTTTT. Encoded protein: CSVELAGKNTGELFF.

The J gene is TRBJ2-1, the V gene TRBV29-1, with TRBD2 identical over 14 bases. The CDR3 has 21 amino acids. Trimming cost V 4 bases and J 2 bases; bases outside gene matches: 19. CDR1 and CDR2 from the germline V gene are SQVTM and ANQGSEA. The CDR3: CSVVGTERGLAGEKAYNEQFF. The CDR3 bases are TGCAGCGTTGTGGGGACAGAAAGGGGACTAGCGGGAGAGAAAGCCTACAATGAGCAGTTCTTC.

The gene calls are TRBV7-9 and TRBJ2-1, with D tentatively TRBD2 (5 bases). V lost 0 bases and J 10 bases, leaving 10 bases between the germline ends. Germline values: CDR1 SEHNR, CDR2 FQNEAQ (reference sequence). This CDR3 has 13 residues. The CDR3 nucleotides read TGTGCCAGCAGCTTAGCCGCGCGGGTCGAGCAGTTCTTC. Translated, it gives CASSLAARVEQFF.

This sequence joins TRBV7-8 and TRBJ2-1; D is undetermined. V lost 1 base, J lost 8 bases, and 18 bases lay in between. The CDR3 is 16 amino acids. Germline-derived CDR1 and CDR2 are SGHVS and FQNEAQ. Here the CDR3 reads CASSLGPGNYVDEQFF. The CDR3 DNA is TGTGCCAGCAGCTTAGGACCAGGCAATTACGTAGATGAGCAGTTCTTC.

The chain joins TRBV5-5 to TRBJ1-1; the D is unclear. The CDR3 loop spans 15 amino acids. Trimming stripped 4 bases from V and 1 base from J, with 14 bases between. Germline CDR1 SGHKS, CDR2 YYEKEE (reference sequence). The CDR3 here is CASSQDEGRNTEAFF. The CDR3 nucleotides are TGTGCCAGCAGCCAAGATGAGGGTCGGAACACTGAAGCTTTCTTT. Variable domain in full (rest from reference TRBV5-5 and TRBJ1-1): DAGVTQSPTHLIKTRGQQVTLRCSPISGHKSVSWYQQVLGQGPQFIFQYYEKEERGRGNFPDRFSARQFPNYSSELNVNALLLGDSALYLCASSQDEGRNTEAFFGQGTRLTVV.

This chain links TRBV5-1 with TRBJ2-1; 8 bases match TRBD2. This CDR3 has 15 amino acids. J was trimmed by 7 bases and V by 1 base; bases with no gene match: 7. CDR1 and CDR2 (germline): SGHRS, YFSETQ. CDR3 bases: TGCGCCAGCAGCTTGTCCGTGGCTAGCGGGAATGAGCAGTTCTTC. Its protein product is CASSLSVASGNEQFF. The full variable domain, with the rest looked up from reference TRBV5-1 and TRBJ2-1, is KAGVTQTPRYLIKTRGQQVTLSCSPISGHRSVSWYQQTPGQGLQFLFEYFSETQRNKGNFPGRFSGRQFSNSRSEMNVSTLELGDSALYLCASSLSVASGNEQFFGPGTRLTVL.

The gene calls are TRBV14 and TRBJ2-1; 13 bases agree with TRBD2. The CDR3 is made up of 13 amino acids. The J segment lost 13 bases and the V segment lost 2 bases, leaving 2 bases of the junction unmatched. Germline CDR1 reads SGHDN; CDR2 reads FVKESK. In DNA form, the CDR3 reads TGTGCCAGCAGCCAATCGGGACTAGCGGGACAGTTCTTC. Translation: CASSQSGLAGQFF.

As to this clone: Different DNA sequences within this sample yield the same CDR3. CDR3 nucleotide sequence: TGTGCCAGTATTGGGACAGCCGCTTTCGGGCAAGCTTTCTTT. Its translation is CASIGTAAFGQAFF. The chain is built from TRBV19 and TRBJ1-1; TRBD1 aligns across 7 bases. The CDR3 length is 14 residues. Germline lookup yields CDR1 LNHDA and CDR2 SQIVND (reference sequence). The ends lost 7 bases at V and 9 bases at J; junction bases unmatched: 14. The variable domain in full, completed from reference TRBV19 and TRBJ1-1, reads DGGITQSPKYLFRKEGQNVTLSCEQNLNHDAMYWYRQDPGQGLRLIYYSQIVNDFQKGDIAEGYSVSREKKESFPLTVTSAQKNPTAFYLCASIGTAAFGQAFFGQGTRLTVV.

CDR3: CASSLSAGGINEQFF. In DNA, the CDR3 is TGTGCCAGCAGCTTATCAGCTGGGGGGATCAATGAGCAGTTCTTC. The rearrangement links TRBV7-3 to TRBJ2-1; D possibly corresponds to TRBD2 (6 bases). Trimming pared 2 bases from V and 6 bases from J, leaving 14 bases between. The germline gives CDR1 SGHTA, CDR2 FQGTGA. CDR3 length: 15 residues.

The chain employs TRBV15 and TRBJ1-1; D gene ambiguous. Germline loops: CDR1 LNHNV, CDR2 YYDKDF (reference sequence). Trimming took 1 base from V and 4 from J, leaving 22 bases between them. CDR3 size: 18 residues. The CDR3 DNA is TGTGCCACCAGCAGAGTGAGGGTTGCGGGCGGGGTGGTCACTGAAGCTTTCTTT. This sequence encodes CATSRVRVAGGVVTEAFF.

V and J are TRBV5-1 and TRBJ2-5, with TRBD1 identical over 8 bases. Germline lookup yields CDR1 SGHRS and CDR2 YFSETQ. The ends lost 3 bases at V and 3 bases at J; junction bases unmatched: 10. This CDR3 region has 16 residues. The CDR3 protein is CASSSPDRVVKETQYF. The CDR3 bases are TGCGCCAGCAGCTCCCCGGACAGGGTGGTCAAAGAGACCCAGTACTTC.

V is TRBV10-3 and J is TRBJ1-1; no clear D gene. Germline lookup yields CDR1 ENHRY and CDR2 SYGVKD. The V end lost 0 bases, the J end lost 7 bases, and 15 bases lay between the germline ends. This CDR3 is 15 amino acids long. The CDR3: CAISESVILPSEAFF. CDR3 DNA: TGTGCCATCAGTGAGTCGGTTATCTTGCCCAGTGAAGCTTTCTTT.

The chain links TRBV7-2 to TRBJ1-5, with 7 bases that match TRBD1. Per the germline V gene, CDR1 is SGHTA and CDR2 is FQGNSA. CDR3 length: 15 amino acids. V was pared by 1 base and J by 8 bases, with 8 bases of the junction left unmatched. CDR3 in amino acids: CASSLGQGGREPQHF. In nucleotides, the CDR3 is TGTGCCAGCAGCTTAGGACAGGGAGGTAGGGAGCCCCAGCATTTT.